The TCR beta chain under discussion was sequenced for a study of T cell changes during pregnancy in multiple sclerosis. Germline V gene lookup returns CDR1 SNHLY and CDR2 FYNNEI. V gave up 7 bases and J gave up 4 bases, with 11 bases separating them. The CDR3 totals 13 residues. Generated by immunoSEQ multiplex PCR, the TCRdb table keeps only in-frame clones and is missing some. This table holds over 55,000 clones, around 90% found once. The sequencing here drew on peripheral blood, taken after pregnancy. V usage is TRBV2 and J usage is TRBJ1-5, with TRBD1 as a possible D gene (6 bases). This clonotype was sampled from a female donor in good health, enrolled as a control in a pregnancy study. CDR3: CASNLQGNQPQHF. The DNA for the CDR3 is TGTGCCAGCAATCTACAGGGTAATCAGCCCCAGCATTTT.